These T cell receptor beta chains were read from a single sample in a study of blood T cells in healthy people across ages. TCRdb reanalysed the 5' RACE reads using MiXCR and keeps one entry per CDR3 protein. The sample has fewer than 700,000 distinct CDR3 sequences, 40% to 50% seen once; the top ten hold about 32%. The sequencing input was blood. The origin of the receptors is an elderly man in good health. Each CDR3 is given with its conserved first and last residue. The D gene is left open where the match is weak. Size is stated for part of the rows, as once, few or many counts, or as a class when the clone is expanded.

d_call	v_call	j_call	clone_size	cdr3_aa	cdr3_nt
TRBD1	TRBV6-2/TRBV6-3	TRBJ2-7	-	CASSPATGVFYEQYF	TGTGCCAGCAGTCCCGCGACAGGGGTGTTCTACGAGCAGTACTTC
-	TRBV7-2	TRBJ2-2	few	CASRGSGATGELFF	TGTGCCAGCCGTGGGAGTGGGGCCACCGGGGAGCTGTTTTTT
TRBD1	TRBV20-1	TRBJ2-7	few	CSALALDRVSYEQYF	TGCAGTGCGCTGGCTTTAGACAGGGTCTCCTACGAGCAGTACTTC
-	TRBV12-3/TRBV12-4	TRBJ2-6	many	CASSGANVLTF	TGTGCCAGCTCTGGGGCCAACGTCCTGACTTTC
-	TRBV29-1	TRBJ1-2	-	CSVRKGGANYGYTF	TGCAGCGTTCGGAAGGGGGGGGCTAACTATGGCTACACCTTC
TRBD1	TRBV5-1	TRBJ2-1	few	CASSPTGAFENEQFF	TGCGCCAGCAGCCCGACAGGGGCTTTCGAGAATGAGCAGTTCTTC
TRBD2	TRBV3-1	TRBJ2-7	few	CASSQRGGGLSSYEQYF	TGTGCCAGCAGCCAGCGGGGGGGGGGCTTAAGCTCCTACGAGCAGTACTTC
TRBD2	TRBV9	TRBJ2-3	-	CASSVWGGDTDTQYF	TGTGCCAGCAGCGTGTGGGGGGGGGACACAGATACGCAGTATTTT
-	TRBV30	TRBJ2-7	-	CAWRTASEQYF	TGTGCCTGGAGAACAGCTAGCGAGCAGTACTTC
-	TRBV6-2/TRBV6-3	TRBJ2-5	-	CASKAGQETQYF	TGTGCCAGCAAAGCAGGGCAAGAGACCCAGTACTTC
-	TRBV7-2	TRBJ2-1	many	CASSAASRPYNEQFF	TGTGCCAGCAGCGCAGCCAGCCGTCCCTACAATGAGCAGTTCTTC
-	TRBV21-1	TRBJ1-2	-	CASSKVYPRYFNYGYTF	TGTGCCAGCAGCAAAGTTTACCCAAGATACTTTAACTATGGCTACACCTTC
-	TRBV11-2	TRBJ2-4	-	CASSLVSGFANEQYF	TGTGCCAGCAGCTTGGTTTCAGGGTTTGCCAATGAGCAGTACTTC
-	TRBV3-1	TRBJ2-6	-	CASSQEGTGSGANVLTF	TGTGCCAGCAGCCAAGAAGGAACAGGCTCTGGGGCCAACGTCCTGACTTTC
-	TRBV9	TRBJ2-5	-	CASSVGVLDTWETQYF	TGTGCCAGCAGCGTAGGGGTACTCGATACGTGGGAGACCCAGTACTTC
-	TRBV29-1	TRBJ1-2	-	CSDTSGRGLGYTF	TGCAGCGATACATCCGGCAGGGGACTGGGCTACACCTTC
TRBD2	TRBV9	TRBJ2-2	-	CASSVTSGSTGELFF	TGTGCCAGCAGCGTAACTAGCGGATCGACCGGGGAGCTGTTTTTT
-	TRBV7-9	TRBJ1-2	-	CASSLREDGGYTF	TGTGCCAGCAGCCTCAGGGAAGATGGGGGCTACACCTTC
-	TRBV15	TRBJ2-3	-	CATSRPKGSGEGTDTQYF	TGTGCCACCAGCAGACCTAAGGGAAGCGGAGAGGGCACAGATACGCAGTATTTT
-	TRBV7-9	TRBJ1-3	-	CASSTGVGNTIYF	TGTGCCAGCAGCACGGGAGTCGGAAACACCATATATTTT
TRBD1	TRBV6-1	TRBJ2-7	-	CASTRDRVSEQYF	TGTGCCAGCACCCGGGACAGGGTTAGCGAGCAGTACTTC
TRBD1	TRBV7-3	TRBJ2-1	-	CASSYGDSEQFF	TGTGCCAGCAGCTACGGGGACAGTGAGCAGTTCTTC
TRBD1	TRBV6-2/TRBV6-3	TRBJ2-7	-	CASSRGTGTSSYEQYF	TGTGCCAGCAGCCGCGGGACAGGCACTTCCTCCTACGAGCAGTACTTC
-	TRBV20-1	TRBJ2-7	-	CSATIRTLAYEQYF	TGCAGTGCGACCATCCGGACATTGGCCTACGAGCAGTACTTC
-	TRBV27	TRBJ1-2	few	CASSSREHYGYTF	TGTGCCAGCAGTTCACGAGAGCACTATGGCTACACCTTC
TRBD2	TRBV7-2	TRBJ2-2	-	CASSLDPGSGIPRGTGELFF	TGTGCCAGCAGCTTAGACCCGGGTAGCGGGATCCCACGGGGCACCGGGGAGCTGTTTTTT
-	TRBV12-3/TRBV12-4	TRBJ1-2	-	CASSSLTWGYTF	TGTGCCAGCAGTTCCCTCACATGGGGGTACACCTTC
TRBD2	TRBV29-1	TRBJ2-5	-	CSVDTIAGGYNEQYF	TGCAGCGTGGATACTATAGCGGGAGGTTACAATGAGCAGTACTTC
-	TRBV20-1	TRBJ2-3	-	CSAGRGAREDTQYF	TGCAGTGCTGGCCGGGGGGCGAGGGAAGATACGCAGTATTTT
TRBD2	TRBV27	TRBJ2-2	few	CASSFRSSGGAPGELFF	TGTGCCAGCAGTTTCAGGTCCAGCGGGGGGGCCCCCGGGGAGCTGTTTTTT
-	TRBV4-3	TRBJ1-4	-	CASSQVGGGKEKLFF	TGCGCCAGCAGCCAAGTAGGGGGGGGAAAAGAAAAACTGTTTTTT
TRBD2	TRBV20-1	TRBJ2-5	few	CSASQGTSGAQEETQYF	TGCAGTGCTAGTCAGGGGACTAGCGGCGCCCAGGAAGAGACCCAGTACTTC
-	TRBV9	TRBJ2-1	many	CASSVFGSSSYNEQFF	TGTGCCAGCAGCGTTTTCGGGAGCAGCTCCTACAATGAGCAGTTCTTC
TRBD2	TRBV29-1	TRBJ2-5	many	CSVEATSGSSFSEQYF	TGCAGCGTTGAAGCAACCAGCGGGAGCTCATTTAGTGAGCAGTACTTC
-	TRBV11-3	TRBJ2-3	-	CASSFSSTDTQYF	TGTGCCAGCAGCTTTTCGAGCACAGATACGCAGTATTTT
-	TRBV20-1	TRBJ2-5	-	CSAREGARETQYF	TGCAGTGCTAGAGAGGGGGCGAGGGAGACCCAGTACTTC
-	TRBV28	TRBJ2-3	many	CASSREGGHTDTQYF	TGTGCCAGCAGTCGAGAGGGGGGCCACACAGATACGCAGTATTTT
-	TRBV6-1	TRBJ2-3	-	CASSENSPTDTQYF	TGTGCCAGCAGTGAGAACAGCCCCACAGATACGCAGTATTTT
-	TRBV28	TRBJ1-2	-	CASSLSTVGTPRNGGNNYGYTF	TGTGCCAGCAGTTTATCTACGGTGGGCACTCCACGAAACGGGGGGAACAACTATGGCTACACCTTC
-	TRBV27	TRBJ2-5	-	CASSSSSYEQDF	TGTGCCAGCAGTTCTAGCAGCTACGAGCAGGACTTC
-	TRBV20-1	TRBJ2-1	-	CSARGLYNEQFF	TGCAGTGCTAGGGGACTTTACAATGAGCAATTCTTC
TRBD1	TRBV7-9	TRBJ2-5	-	CASSVPGTGETQYF	TGTGCCAGCAGCGTCCCCGGGACAGGGGAGACCCAGTACTTC
-	TRBV6-2/TRBV6-3	TRBJ2-1	many	CASSNNEQFF	TGTGCCAGCAGCAACAATGAGCAGTTCTTC
TRBD2	TRBV4-3	TRBJ2-1	-	CASSPTSGALDEQFF	TGCGCCAGCAGCCCGACTAGCGGGGCCCTCGATGAGCAGTTCTTC
-	TRBV20-1	TRBJ1-6	few	CSAEGQQGIVPLHF	TGCAGTGCCGAGGGACAACAGGGTATTGTCCCCCTCCACTTT
-	TRBV20-1	TRBJ2-4	-	CSAREVEQAKNIQYF	TGCAGTGCTAGAGAGGTCGAGCAAGCCAAAAACATTCAGTACTTC